Listed here are 30 T cell receptor beta chains from one sample, sequenced in a study of blood T cell repertoires in COVID-19. Produced via immunoSEQ multiplex PCR; TCRdb's table is partial and in-frame only. The sample lists 130,000 or so clones; more than 70% were seen once. What was sequenced was peripheral blood. These receptor sequences come from a man aged 50-60 years with acute or convalescent COVID-19.

As for this clone: This sample includes further DNA sequences coding for the same CDR3. The chain is built from TRBV9 and TRBJ1-3, with no clear D. V lost 2 bases and J 0 bases, leaving 3 bases between the germline ends. The CDR3 extends over 13 amino acids. CDR1 and CDR2 (germline): SGDLS, YYNGEE. The CDR3 DNA reads as TGTGCCAGCAGCGTCATCTCTGGAAACACCATATATTTT. Its translation is CASSVISGNTIYF. Drawing the rest from reference TRBV9 and TRBJ1-3, the complete variable domain is DSGVTQTPKHLITATGQRVTLRCSPRSGDLSVYWYQQSLDQGLQFLIQYYNGEERAKGNILERFSAQQFPDLHSELNLSSLELGDSALYFCASSVISGNTIYFGEGSWLTVV.

The chain couples TRBV9 to TRBJ1-2; no reliable D call. CDR1 and CDR2 (germline): SGDLS, YYNGEE. Trimming cost V 0 bases and J 8 bases, with 17 bases left between them. The length of the CDR3 is 15 residues. CDR3 sequence: CASSVAEGSMGGYTF. The CDR3 DNA is TGTGCCAGCAGCGTAGCGGAGGGAAGTATGGGAGGCTACACCTTC.

V gene TRBV4-1 combines with J gene TRBJ1-2; tentatively, D is TRBD1 (5 bases). The V end was cut by 0 bases, the J end by 0 bases, with 11 bases between. Germline loops: CDR1 MGHRA, CDR2 YSYEKL. This CDR3 is 16 amino acids long. The CDR3 sequence: CASSQDWDLTNYGYTF. CDR3 nucleotide sequence: TGCGCCAGCAGCCAAGATTGGGACTTAACTAACTATGGCTACACCTTC.

The J gene is TRBJ2-3, the V gene TRBV28, with 11 bases that match TRBD2. The CDR3 loop spans 14 amino acids. Germline values: CDR1 MDHEN, CDR2 SYDVKM. J gave up 3 bases and V 6 bases, and 2 bases lay outside the gene matches. The CDR3 sequence is CASSTSGSTDTQYF. The CDR3 DNA sequence: TGTGCCAGCAGCACTAGCGGGAGTACAGATACGCAGTATTTT.

The chain carries TRBV7-2 and TRBJ1-1; no reliable D call. The V gene's germline CDR1 is SGHTA and CDR2 FQGNSA. The CDR3 has 14 amino acids. The V and J ends lost 4 bases and 0 bases respectively, with 9 bases between them. The CDR3 spells CASSSWALNTEAFF. As DNA, the CDR3 is TGTGCCAGCAGCTCCTGGGCCTTGAACACTGAAGCTTTCTTT.

The chain joins TRBV5-5 to TRBJ1-2, with TRBD1 matching 9 bases. CDR3 size: 14 residues. Germline V gene data show CDR1 as SGHKS and CDR2 as YYEKEE (reference sequence). With V trimmed by 2 bases and J by 6 bases, 5 bases remained unmatched. DNA for the CDR3: TGTGCCAGCAGCTTACCGGGACAGGGACATGGCTACACCTTC. It codes for CASSLPGQGHGYTF. The full variable domain, its missing parts supplied by reference TRBV5-5 and TRBJ1-2, is DAGVTQSPTHLIKTRGQQVTLRCSPISGHKSVSWYQQVLGQGPQFIFQYYEKEERGRGNFPDRFSARQFPNYSSELNVNALLLGDSALYLCASSLPGQGHGYTFGSGTRLTVV.

The V and J genes are TRBV7-9 and TRBJ2-7, with a possible D match to TRBD2 (5 bases). V shed 5 bases and J shed 3 bases, with 17 bases lying between them. The CDR3 loop spans 15 amino acids. Germline-derived CDR1 and CDR2 are SEHNR and FQNEAQ (reference sequence). CDR3 residues: CASSPRGSRYYEQYF. CDR3 coding DNA: TGTGCCAGCAGCCCCCGCGGGTCCCGCTACTACGAGCAGTACTTC.

This rearrangement joins TRBV10-2 to TRBJ1-1; D unresolved. The ends were cut back, 5 bases at V and 8 bases at J, with 15 bases in the middle. The V gene's germline CDR1 is WSHSY and CDR2 SAAADI. The CDR3 contains 13 residues. This CDR3 is CASSRDSTSEAFF. Here the CDR3 DNA reads TGCGCCAGCAGTCGTGATTCTACCTCCGAAGCTTTCTTT.

The V call is TRBV28, the J call TRBJ2-6, with 12 nucleotides matching TRBD2. The length of the CDR3 is 20 residues. The V segment lost 6 bases and the J segment 4 bases; nucleotides outside the gene matches: 16. Germline V CDR1 and CDR2: MDHEN, SYDVKM. The DNA for the CDR3 is TGTGCCAGCAGCAGTATACTAGCGGGAGGTATTGCGGCGGGGGCCAACGTCCTGACTTTC. This translates into CASSSILAGGIAAGANVLTF.

The rearrangement uses TRBV19 and TRBJ1-5, with D hard to call. Trimming removed 6 bases from V and 2 bases from J, with 11 bases in between. This CDR3 is 14 amino acids long. Germline values: CDR1 LNHDA, CDR2 SQIVND (reference sequence). The CDR3 spells CASSDTGGNQPQHF. The CDR3, as DNA: TGTGCCAGTAGCGATACCGGGGGCAATCAGCCCCAGCATTTT.

This clone was found once. The chain recombines TRBV4-2 with TRBJ1-1; D is unresolved. V was clipped by 0 bases and J by 9 bases, with 11 bases between them. CDR3 length equals 13 residues. The V gene's germline CDR1 is LGHNA and CDR2 YNFKEQ. This chain's CDR3 is CASSQERLIQAFF. For the CDR3, the DNA is TGTGCCAGCAGCCAAGAGCGGTTAATCCAAGCTTTCTTT.

This sequence joins TRBV7-2 and TRBJ1-4, with TRBD1 matching 11 bases. Germline CDR1 reads SGHTA; CDR2 reads FQGNSA. This CDR3 has 15 amino acids. The ends lost 1 base at V and 8 bases at J; junction bases unmatched: 3. CDR3 nucleotides: TGTGCCAGCAGCTTAGGGACAGGGGGCGGAGAAAAACTGTTTTTT. This encodes CASSLGTGGGEKLFF.

The chain has TRBV5-1 and TRBJ1-3, with D possibly TRBD1 on 6 matching bases. CDR3 size: 17 residues. The V end was cut by 4 bases, the J end by 4 bases, with 21 bases between. The V gene's germline CDR1 is SGHRS and CDR2 YFSETQ. The CDR3 nucleotides are TGCGCCAGCAGCCGCACAATACAGGGATCTTCCGGAAACACCATATATTTT. As protein: CASSRTIQGSSGNTIYF.

The chain uses TRBV7-2 and TRBJ1-5; tentative D call: TRBD1 (5 bases). This CDR3 has 15 residues. Germline V CDR1 and CDR2: SGHTA, FQGNSA. V was pared by 4 bases and J by 3 bases, with 13 bases between. CDR3 nucleotides: TGTGCCAGCAGCTCCTCCGGGACTCTCAATCAGCCCCAGCATTTT. It specifies CASSSSGTLNQPQHF.

The chain recombines TRBV11-2 with TRBJ1-3; D unresolved. The germline CDR1 and CDR2 sequences are SGHAT and FQNNGV. The CDR3 extends over 13 amino acids. Trimming shortened V by 3 bases and J by 1 base, and 4 bases separated the two germline ends. CDR3 bases: TGTGCCAGCAGCTTCTTTTCTGGAAACACCATATATTTT. Translation: CASSFFSGNTIYF.

The chain uses TRBV28 and TRBJ2-7; D not certain. V lost 6 bases and J lost 6, with 15 bases in between. CDR3 length: 13 residues. Germline-derived CDR1 and CDR2 are MDHEN and SYDVKM. CDR3 in DNA: TGTGCCAGCAGCTCCACGGTGCCGGGCGAGCAGTACTTC. Protein: CASSSTVPGEQYF. The full variable domain, rest sourced from reference TRBV28 and TRBJ2-7, is DVKVTQSSRYLVKRTGEKVFLECVQDMDHENMFWYRQDPGLGLRLIYFSYDVKMKEKGDIPEGYSVSREKKERFSLILESASTNQTSMYLCASSSTVPGEQYFGPGTRLTVT.

The J gene is TRBJ1-2, the V gene TRBV14, with TRBD1 as a possible D gene (5 bases). The CDR3 extends over 13 amino acids. Germline V CDR1 and CDR2: SGHDN, FVKESK. Trimming stripped 1 base from V and 5 bases from J, with 8 bases between. CDR3 in DNA: TGTGCCAGCAGCCAAGTAGGACATTATGGCTACACCTTC. Translated: CASSQVGHYGYTF.

V and J are TRBV11-2 and TRBJ2-2; TRBD2 agrees at 9 bases. The CDR3 runs 22 residues. The germline V gene encodes CDR1 SGHAT and CDR2 FQNNGV. After removal of 6 bases from V and 3 bases from J, the junction contained 26 bases not matched to a gene. CDR3 region: CASSFPYLPGHTSGLDTGELFF. The CDR3 nucleotides are TGTGCCAGCAGTTTTCCCTATCTCCCGGGACACACTAGCGGGCTGGACACCGGGGAGCTGTTTTTT.

The chain employs TRBV19 and TRBJ1-6; possibly TRBD1 for D (6 bases). The germline gives CDR1 LNHDA, CDR2 SQIVND (reference sequence). The CDR3 loop spans 11 amino acids. CDR3 nucleotides: TGTTCGAAACGGGACACATCACCCCTCCACTTT. Translating gives CSKRDTSPLHF.

In DNA, the CDR3 is TGCGCCAGCAGCTTGAGGCAGGGCTATTCACCCCTCCACTTT. Its protein product is CASSLRQGYSPLHF. This rearrangement joins TRBV5-1 to TRBJ1-6, with a possible D match to TRBD1 (5 bases). V lost 1 base, J lost 8 bases, and 10 bases lay in between. The CDR3 is made up of 14 amino acids. Germline CDR1 and CDR2: SGHRS and YFSETQ.

This chain links TRBV4-1 with TRBJ2-2, with a possible D match to TRBD2 (7 bases). CDR3 length equals 18 residues. The germline V gene encodes CDR1 MGHRA and CDR2 YSYEKL. V lost 0 bases and J 1 base, leaving 15 bases between the germline ends. The CDR3 nucleotides read TGCGCCAGCAGCCAAGAAGTGGCGGGGGCTATGAACACCGGGGAGCTGTTTTTT. Its translation: CASSQEVAGAMNTGELFF.

The CDR3 here is CASSLKWTGGARPLHF. CDR3 DNA sequence: TGTGCCAGCAGCTTGAAGTGGACCGGGGGAGCGAGACCCCTCCACTTT. The chain carries TRBV5-5 and TRBJ1-6; D is perhaps TRBD1 (5 bases). V was trimmed by 1 base and J by 12 bases, leaving 20 bases between them. The length of the CDR3 is 16 residues. Germline CDR1 is SGHKS and CDR2 is YYEKEE (reference sequence). The full variable domain, rest sourced from reference TRBV5-5 and TRBJ1-6, is DAGVTQSPTHLIKTRGQQVTLRCSPISGHKSVSWYQQVLGQGPQFIFQYYEKEERGRGNFPDRFSARQFPNYSSELNVNALLLGDSALYLCASSLKWTGGARPLHFGNGTRLTVT.

The rearrangement uses TRBV5-1 and TRBJ1-4, with 8 bases that match TRBD1. From germline, CDR1 is SGHRS and CDR2 YFSETQ. The CDR3 loop spans 14 amino acids. Trimming took 4 bases from V and 6 from J; bases not matched to a gene: 5. The CDR3 reads CASSIGTGDEKLFF. The CDR3 nucleotides read TGCGCCAGCAGCATCGGGACAGGTGATGAAAAACTGTTTTTT.

The J gene is TRBJ2-1, the V gene TRBV4-2, with D possibly being TRBD2 (6 bases). Per germline, CDR1 LGHNA and CDR2 YNFKEQ. The V and J ends lost 2 bases and 1 base respectively, with 12 bases between them. CDR3 length equals 16 residues. The CDR3 nucleotides are TGTGCCAGCAGCCAAAGCTACGGGAGATCCTACAATGAGCAGTTCTTC. Its translation: CASSQSYGRSYNEQFF.

A note on this clone: Other DNA sequences in this specimen translate into the identical CDR3. For the CDR3, the DNA is TGTGCCAGCAGTTTTTGGGGGGGTAACACTGAAGCTTTCTTT. This gives the protein CASSFWGGNTEAFF. This chain links TRBV27 with TRBJ1-1; tentative D call: TRBD1 (5 bases). The V and J ends lost 3 bases and 2 bases respectively, with 10 bases between them. CDR3 length: 14 residues. Germline loops: CDR1 MNHEY, CDR2 SMNVEV (reference sequence).

This chain joins TRBV7-9 and TRBJ1-6; no reliable D call. Trimming shortened V by 3 bases and J by 10 bases, and 7 bases separated the two germline ends. CDR3 length equals 12 residues. Germline V gene lookup returns CDR1 SEHNR and CDR2 FQNEAQ (reference sequence). The CDR3 coding sequence is TGTGCCAGCAGCTTTGAGATCTCACCCCTCCACTTT. Its protein product is CASSFEISPLHF.

The chain couples TRBV5-1 to TRBJ1-6; D possibly corresponds to TRBD1 (5 bases). From germline, CDR1 is SGHRS and CDR2 YFSETQ. This CDR3 has 16 amino acids. The V and J ends lost 3 bases and 0 bases respectively, with 10 bases between them. DNA for the CDR3: TGCGCCAGCAGCTGGGGCGGGAGCTCCTATAATTCACCCCTCCACTTT. This codes for CASSWGGSSYNSPLHF.

The chain is built from TRBV4-2 and TRBJ1-1; D possibly corresponds to TRBD1 (6 bases). The CDR3 loop spans 12 amino acids. Germline CDR1 LGHNA, CDR2 YNFKEQ. Trimming took 2 bases from V and 9 from J, leaving 10 bases between them. The CDR3 loop is CASSQLTGKAFF. Here the CDR3 DNA reads TGTGCCAGCAGCCAATTGACAGGAAAAGCTTTCTTT.

The chain's CDR3 is CASSLGALAGRGVQYF. CDR3 nucleotides: TGCGCCAGCAGCTTGGGAGCGCTAGCGGGGAGAGGGGTGCAGTATTTT. This chain connects TRBV5-1 to TRBJ2-3; 9 bases map to TRBD2. The length of the CDR3 is 16 residues. Germline V gene sequence: CDR1 SGHRS, CDR2 YFSETQ. J lost 11 bases, V lost 0 bases, and 13 bases had no gene match. Full variable domain (remainder filled in from reference TRBV5-1 and TRBJ2-3): KAGVTQTPRYLIKTRGQQVTLSCSPISGHRSVSWYQQTPGQGLQFLFEYFSETQRNKGNFPGRFSGRQFSNSRSEMNVSTLELGDSALYLCASSLGALAGRGVQYFGPGTRLTVL.

The rearrangement uses TRBV29-1 and TRBJ2-7; the D gene is possibly TRBD1 (5 bases). Trimming removed 4 bases at V and 5 bases at J, with 9 bases between. Per the germline V gene, CDR1 is SQVTM and CDR2 is ANQGSEA. CDR3 size: 11 residues. The DNA for the CDR3 is TGCAGCGTTGGGACATCCCACGAGCAGTACTTC. It encodes CSVGTSHEQYF.